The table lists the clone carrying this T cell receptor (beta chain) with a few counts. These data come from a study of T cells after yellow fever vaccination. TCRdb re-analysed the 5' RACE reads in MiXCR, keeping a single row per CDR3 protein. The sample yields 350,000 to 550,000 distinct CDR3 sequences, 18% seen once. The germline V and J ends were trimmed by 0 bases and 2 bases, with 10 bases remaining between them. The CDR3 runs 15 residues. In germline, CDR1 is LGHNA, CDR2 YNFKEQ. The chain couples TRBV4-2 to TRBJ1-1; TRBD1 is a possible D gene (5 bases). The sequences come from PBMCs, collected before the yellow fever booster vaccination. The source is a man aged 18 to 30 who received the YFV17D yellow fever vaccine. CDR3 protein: CASSQDWGRNTEAFF. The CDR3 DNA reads TGTGCCAGCAGCCAAGATTGGGGCCGAAACACTGAAGCTTTCTTT.